The 30 T cell receptor beta chains in this list originate from one sample, sequenced in a study of T cell clonality in common variable immunodeficiency. Here immunoSEQ multiplex PCR was the method, and the copy in TCRdb shows in-frame clones only, minus some. The table lists 25,000 to 35,000 clones, with no singletons. Study outcomes and limitations: Fewer deletions and N-nucleotide insertions were reportedly seen in common variable immunodeficiency TCR beta sequences.

Their antigens remain unidentified. The material sequenced was peripheral blood mononuclear cells. All receptors derive from a human donor with common variable immunodeficiency.

This clone was picked up many times. The read is 3 residues too short to cover the CDR3 end, so that end is filled in from the germline J gene. The V gene is TRBV7-8, the J gene TRBJ2-5; 13 nucleotides match TRBD2. The junction had 3 bases not matched to a gene; V was cut back by 3 bases and J by 2 bases. The CDR3 has 16 amino acids. Per germline, CDR1 SGHVS and CDR2 FQNEAQ. CDR3 DNA (partial): TGTGCCAGCAGCTTCGGACTAGCGGGGGAGCAAGAGACC. This sequence encodes CASSFGLAGEQET. From start to end, the CDR3 is CASSFGLAGEQETQYF. The entire variable domain, with the rest obtained from reference TRBV7-8 and TRBJ2-5, is as follows: GAGVSQSPRYKVAKRGQDVALRCDPISGHVSLFWYQQALGQGPEFLTYFQNEAQLDKSGLPSDRFFAERPEGSVSTLKIQRTQQEDSAVYLCASSFGLAGEQETQYFGPGTRLLVL.

As to this clone: The read comes to an end 3 residues before the CDR3 does, leaving the germline J gene to fill in the end. The rearrangement uses TRBV6-2 or TRBV6-3 and TRBJ1-1; D is possibly TRBD1 (6 bases). CDR1 and CDR2 (germline): MNHEY, SVGEGT. V lost 8 bases and J lost 0, with 10 bases in between. The CDR3 is 13 residues long. CDR3 DNA, as far as it was read: TGTGCCAGCTCCTACAGGGTGAACACTGAA. As protein: CASSYRVNTE. The whole CDR3 sequence reads CASSYRVNTEAFF.

This clone has just a few counts. Incomplete CDR3 DNA: TGTGCCTGGAATGGCCTCTCTTCCACTGAA. Its translation: CAWNGLSSTE. The entire CDR3 protein is CAWNGLSSTEAFF. The chain combines TRBV30 with TRBJ1-1; D not resolved. The read finishes 3 residues shy of the CDR3 end, and the germline J gene is used to complete it. The CDR3 is 13 amino acids. In germline, CDR1 is GTSNPN, CDR2 SVGIG (reference sequence). V lost 4 bases and J lost 4, with 13 bases in between.

As for this clone: The read terminates 3 residues before the CDR3 end, so the remaining end is supplied by the germline J gene. The rearrangement joins TRBV19 to TRBJ2-3, with D hard to call. The CDR3 contains 14 residues. Between the trimmed V and J ends, which lost 5 bases and 1 base, there was a span of 10 bases. Germline V CDR1 and CDR2: LNHDA, SQIVND (reference sequence). The part of the CDR3 DNA that was read is TGTGCCAGTAGTTTCGACATACGCACAGATACG. This gives the protein CASSFDIRTDT. The full-length CDR3 reads as CASSFDIRTDTQYF.

This clone was counted between two and nine times. The read stops 3 residues short of the end of the CDR3; the missing end is completed from the germline J gene. The V and J genes are TRBV5-6 and TRBJ2-5; perhaps TRBD1 as D (6 bases). The germline gives CDR1 SGHDT, CDR2 YYEEEE. V was trimmed by 2 bases and J by 2 bases, leaving 10 bases between them. This CDR3 spans 14 amino acids. This CDR3 is CASSLQGPQETQYF. The CDR3 bases that were read are TGTGCCAGCAGCTTACAGGGTCCACAAGAGACC.

With regard to this clone: The read ends 3 residues shy of where the CDR3 ends; the end is completed using the germline J gene. The chain links TRBV5-6 to TRBJ2-5, with 10 nucleotides matching TRBD2. The CDR3 consists of 14 residues. The germline gives CDR1 SGHDT, CDR2 YYEEEE. Trimming took 0 bases from V and 4 from J; bases not matched to a gene: 0. CDR3 bases read: TGTGCCAGCAGCTTGGGACTAGCGGGAGAGACC. Amino acid sequence: CASSLGLAGET. The complete CDR3 protein is CASSLGLAGETQYF.

The table lists this clone with a few counts. The DNA read from the CDR3 is TGTGCCAGCAGTTACGCAGGGTCAGATTCACCC. It encodes CASSYAGSDSP. The complete CDR3 reads CASSYAGSDSPLHF. The genes are TRBV6-2 or TRBV6-3 and TRBJ1-6; tentative D call: TRBD1 (5 bases). The read ends 3 residues early relative to the CDR3; the germline J gene fills the gap. The CDR3 sequence is 14 residues long. V was shortened by 2 bases and J by 8 bases, with 10 bases between the two germline ends. Germline CDR1 is MNHEY and CDR2 is SVGEGT.

In the case of this clone: The read terminates 3 residues ahead of where the CDR3 ends, so the germline J gene completes it. The gene calls are TRBV19 and TRBJ2-1; D is unresolved. Trimming shortened V by 6 bases and J by 7 bases, and 22 bases separated the two germline ends. Per the germline V gene, CDR1 is LNHDA and CDR2 is SQIVND (reference sequence). The CDR3 length is 16 residues. The CDR3 loop reads CASRDQVAYVGNEQFF. The CDR3 bases that were read are TGTGCCAGTAGGGATCAGGTCGCGTACGTTGGGAATGAG.

This clone has at least ten counts. The read ends 3 residues shy of where the CDR3 ends; the end is completed using the germline J gene. This chain links TRBV4-2 with TRBJ1-2, with TRBD1 as a possible D gene (5 bases). The CDR3 is 16 amino acids. Trimming removed 0 bases at V and 5 bases at J, with 16 bases between. Per germline, CDR1 LGHNA and CDR2 YNFKEQ. The CDR3 here is CASSQDRMGGGYGYTF. The CDR3 DNA, read in part, is TGTGCCAGCAGCCAAGATAGAATGGGGGGAGGTTATGGC.

On this clone: Read sequence stops 3 residues before the CDR3 end, and the germline J gene provides the missing end. This sequence joins TRBV7-9 and TRBJ1-5; possibly TRBD1 for D (6 bases). The CDR3 consists of 13 residues. Germline loops: CDR1 SEHNR, CDR2 FQNEAQ (reference sequence). V shed 5 bases and J shed 6 bases, with 11 bases lying between them. Partial CDR3 DNA: TGTGCCAGCAGCCTACAGGGTACTCAGCCC. Translating it yields CASSLQGTQP. The entire CDR3 reads CASSLQGTQPQHF.

For this clone: The CDR3 end lies 3 residues beyond the end of the read and is filled in from the germline J gene. The sample carries other DNA sequences with the same CDR3. The chain uses TRBV30 and TRBJ2-7, with TRBD1 matching 8 bases. The CDR3 extends over 14 amino acids. V lost 3 bases and J lost 3; bases outside the gene matches: 7. Germline assignment: CDR1 GTSNPN and CDR2 SVGIG (reference sequence). CDR3 DNA, as far as it was read: TGTGCCTGGAGCGCCGGGACAGGTGACTACGAG. The encoded protein is CAWSAGTGDYE. The entire CDR3 reads CAWSAGTGDYEQYF.

This clone was recorded at least ten times. The read terminates 3 residues before the CDR3 end, so the remaining end is supplied by the germline J gene. The rearrangement links TRBV7-2 to TRBJ2-3; 10 nucleotides match TRBD2. Germline-derived CDR1 and CDR2 are SGHTA and FQGNSA. The CDR3 runs to 14 residues. Trimming took 6 bases from V and 2 from J; bases not matched to a gene: 2. CDR3 loop: CASRAGGFTDTQYF. Incomplete CDR3 DNA: TGTGCCAGCAGAGCGGGGGGGTTCACAGATACG.

This clone was recorded many times. The read gets to within 3 residues of the CDR3 end, and the germline J gene fills in the rest. The chain links TRBV2 to TRBJ2-1, with D possibly matching TRBD1 (5 bases). The CDR3 has 16 amino acids. Germline loops: CDR1 SNHLY, CDR2 FYNNEI. Trimming pared 4 bases from V and 5 bases from J, leaving 18 bases between. The CDR3 bases that were read are TGTGCCAGCAGTGGGACATTGGGAATAATAAACAATGAG. Its protein is CASSGTLGIINNE. The whole CDR3 is CASSGTLGIINNEQFF.

This clone was seen a handful of times. The sequence runs out 3 residues before the end of the CDR3; the remainder is reconstructed from the germline J gene. The chain combines TRBV5-1 with TRBJ2-7, with a tentative D call TRBD1 (7 bases). V was trimmed by 7 bases and J by 2 bases, leaving 16 bases between them. This CDR3 spans 14 amino acids. Germline V gene sequence: CDR1 SGHRS, CDR2 YFSETQ. The CDR3 here is CASGWQGGAYEQYF. CDR3 DNA, as far as it was read: TGCGCCAGCGGATGGCAGGGGGGAGCCTACGAG. Full variable domain (remainder filled in from reference TRBV5-1 and TRBJ2-7): KAGVTQTPRYLIKTRGQQVTLSCSPISGHRSVSWYQQTPGQGLQFLFEYFSETQRNKGNFPGRFSGRQFSNSRSEMNVSTLELGDSALYLCASGWQGGAYEQYFGPGTRLTVT.

This clone turned up a few times. The CDR3 is cut off 3 residues early in the read; its end comes from the germline J gene. This same CDR3 is encoded by further DNA sequences in the sample. The chain combines TRBV7-9 with TRBJ1-1; possible D gene TRBD1, 6 bases. The CDR3 extends over 15 amino acids. Germline V gene sequence: CDR1 SEHNR, CDR2 FQNEAQ (reference sequence). CDR3 DNA (partial): TGTGCCAGCAGCCACGCCCCGACAGGAGAGGGTAAG. Encoded protein: CASSHAPTGEGK. The complete CDR3 reads CASSHAPTGEGKAFF. Full variable domain (remainder filled in from reference TRBV7-9 and TRBJ1-1): DTGVSQNPRHKITKRGQNVTFRCDPISEHNRLYWYRQTLGQGPEFLTYFQNEAQLEKSRLLSDRFSAERPKGSFSTLEIQRTEQGDSAMYLCASSHAPTGEGKAFFGQGTRLTVV.

This clone was detected ten times or more. Read data end 3 residues before the CDR3 end; the end is taken from the germline J gene. V is TRBV6-2 or TRBV6-3 and J is TRBJ2-5; perhaps TRBD1 as D (6 bases). Per the germline V gene, CDR1 is MNHEY and CDR2 is SVGEGT. This CDR3 region has 16 residues. V was clipped by 7 bases and J by 5 bases, with 23 bases between them. This CDR3 is CASTEENDRLRETQYF. The sequenced part of the CDR3 DNA is TGTGCCAGCACCGAGGAAAATGACAGGTTGAGGGAGACC.

Details on this clone: The CDR3 end falls 3 residues outside the read, so it is completed with the germline J gene. V is TRBV7-9 and J is TRBJ1-2; D remains unclear. This CDR3 is 11 amino acids long. CDR1 and CDR2 from the germline V gene are SEHNR and FQNEAQ (reference sequence). The CDR3 sequence is CASSPERGYTF. The CDR3 bases that were read are TGTGCCAGCAGCCCGGAGCGGGGC.

This clone occurred many times. CDR3 sequence reads: CASSRGTAQETQYF. The CDR3 bases that were read are TGTGCCAGCAGCCGTGGGACAGCCCAGGAGACC. This rearrangement joins TRBV7-9 to TRBJ2-5; TRBD1 matches at 7 bases. The CDR3 end is not reached by the read, which stops 3 residues before it; the germline J gene fills it in. Germline assignment: CDR1 SEHNR and CDR2 FQNEAQ (reference sequence). J lost 5 bases, V lost 5 bases, and 8 bases had no gene match. This CDR3 is built from 14 residues.

This clone was seen more than once but under ten times. The read comes to an end 3 residues before the CDR3 does, leaving the germline J gene to fill in the end. Within the sample, other DNA sequences also encode this same CDR3. V usage is TRBV19 and J usage is TRBJ1-6; possibly TRBD1 for D (5 bases). The CDR3 loop spans 13 amino acids. The germline gives CDR1 LNHDA, CDR2 SQIVND (reference sequence). With 4 bases removed from V and 10 bases from J, the gap between germline ends came to 11 bases. The sequenced part of the CDR3 DNA is TGTGCCAGTAGTACGACAGACTCGTCACCC. Amino acids: CASSTTDSSP. The CDR3 reads in full as CASSTTDSSPLHF.

Regarding this clone: The CDR3 end lies 3 residues beyond the end of the read and is filled in from the germline J gene. V gene TRBV7-9 combines with J gene TRBJ2-5, with 7 bases aligning to TRBD1. This CDR3 has 11 residues. Unmatched junction bases numbered 0, after V lost 6 bases and J lost 5 bases. Per the germline V gene, CDR1 is SEHNR and CDR2 is FQNEAQ (reference sequence). The CDR3 bases that were read are TGTGCCAGCAGGACAGGGGAGACC. Translated, it gives CASRTGET. From start to end, the CDR3 is CASRTGETQYF.

This clone was counted at least ten times. With the read ending 3 residues before the CDR3 end, the germline J gene is used to fill in that end. This chain links TRBV5-1 with TRBJ2-2, with 10 bases matching TRBD1. From germline, CDR1 is SGHRS and CDR2 YFSETQ. This CDR3 spans 15 amino acids. V was pared by 8 bases and J by 4 bases, with 8 bases of the junction left unmatched. CDR3 sequence reads: CASHSGTGVTGELFF. The covered CDR3 bases are TGCGCCAGTCACTCCGGGACAGGGGTCACCGGGGAG.

With respect to this clone: The CDR3 end lies 3 residues beyond the end of the read and is filled in from the germline J gene. The V and J genes are TRBV11-3 and TRBJ2-1; D may be TRBD1 (6 bases). CDR1 and CDR2 from the germline V gene are SGHNT and YENEEA. V gave up 6 bases and J gave up 4 bases, with 13 bases separating them. The CDR3 is made up of 14 amino acids. CDR3 sequence reads: CASRRDRTYNEQFF. CDR3 DNA, as far as it was read: TGTGCCAGCAGACGAGACAGGACTTACAATGAG.

For this clone: One end of the junction fails to match germline, which may point to a read error. The read is 3 residues too short to cover the CDR3 end, so that end is filled in from the germline J gene. This chain uses TRBV6-2 or TRBV6-3 with TRBJ1-1; D remains unclear. This CDR3 is built from 15 residues. Germline V gene sequence: CDR1 MNHEY, CDR2 SVGEGT. The DNA read from the CDR3 is TGTGTCAGCAGTTCGGACTTCGGTGAGTACACTGAA. This codes for CVSSSDFGEYTE. From start to end, the CDR3 is CVSSSDFGEYTEAFF.

In regard to this clone: The read comes to an end 3 residues before the CDR3 does, leaving the germline J gene to fill in the end. The chain is built from TRBV7-9 and TRBJ2-3; 7 bases line up with TRBD1. J lost 2 bases, V lost 1 base, and 3 bases had no gene match. Germline V CDR1 and CDR2: SEHNR, FQNEAQ (reference sequence). CDR3 size: 15 residues. The CDR3 sequence: CASSLVTGHTDTQYF. The sequenced CDR3 bases are TGTGCCAGCAGCTTAGTGACAGGGCACACAGATACG. Filled out from reference TRBV7-9 and TRBJ2-3, the complete variable domain reads DTGVSQNPRHKITKRGQNVTFRCDPISEHNRLYWYRQTLGQGPEFLTYFQNEAQLEKSRLLSDRFSAERPKGSFSTLEIQRTEQGDSAMYLCASSLVTGHTDTQYFGPGTRLTVL.

This clone was observed a handful of times. The read gets to within 3 residues of the CDR3 end, and the germline J gene fills in the rest. The sample has other DNA sequences that encode this CDR3 too. The gene calls are TRBV6-2 or TRBV6-3 and TRBJ2-1, with a tentative D call TRBD1 (6 bases). Per germline, CDR1 MNHEY and CDR2 SVGEGT. With 6 bases removed from V and 1 base from J, the gap between germline ends came to 10 bases. The length of the CDR3 is 14 residues. CDR3 sequence: CASREGGSYNEQFF. The sequenced CDR3 bases are TGTGCCAGCAGGGAAGGGGGATCCTACAATGAG.

This clone was seen a few times. The sequenced part of the CDR3 DNA is TGTGCCAGCAGGTATGGGGCCCAGCCC. Its translation: CASRYGAQP. The entire CDR3 reads CASRYGAQPQHF. The chain uses TRBV6-2 or TRBV6-3 and TRBJ1-5, with a weak D call TRBD1 (5 bases). The read falls 3 residues short of the CDR3 end, and the missing part is taken from the germline J gene. CDR1 MNHEY and CDR2 SVGEGT come from the germline V gene. V was clipped by 6 bases and J by 7 bases, with 10 bases between them. The CDR3 has 12 amino acids.

This clone came up a few times. The observed sequence ends 3 residues before the CDR3 terminus, with the missing tail filled in from the germline J gene. V and J are TRBV18 and TRBJ2-5; 7 bases are shared with TRBD1. Losses at the gene ends were 5 bases for V and 4 bases for J; bases not matched to a gene: 10. The germline gives CDR1 KGHSH, CDR2 LQKENI. CDR3 length: 15 residues. CDR3 amino acids: CASSKLQGNGETQYF. CDR3 bases read: TGTGCCAGCTCAAAATTACAGGGGAACGGAGAGACC.

In this sample, this clone turned up many times. The read stops 3 residues short of the end of the CDR3; the missing end is completed from the germline J gene. The rearrangement uses TRBV15 and TRBJ1-5; 8 positions match TRBD1. V was clipped by 0 bases and J by 4 bases; unmatched bases: 2. The CDR3 length is 15 residues. The V gene's germline CDR1 is LNHNV and CDR2 YYDKDF (reference sequence). CDR3 DNA (partial): TGTGCCACCAGCAGAGATGGGGACAGGAATCAGCCC. Protein: CATSRDGDRNQP. The complete CDR3 sequence is CATSRDGDRNQPQHF. Looking up the rest from reference TRBV15 and TRBJ1-5 gives the full variable domain: DAMVIQNPRYQVTQFGKPVTLSCSQTLNHNVMYWYQQKSSQAPKLLFHYYDKDFNNEADTPDNFQSRRPNTSFCFLDIRSPGLGDTAMYLCATSRDGDRNQPQHFGDGTRLSIL.

This clone showed up many times. The read gets to within 3 residues of the CDR3 end, and the germline J gene fills in the rest. The chain couples TRBV18 to TRBJ1-2; 10 bases fit TRBD1. There are 15 residues in the CDR3. Germline V gene sequence: CDR1 KGHSH, CDR2 LQKENI. Losses at the gene ends were 1 base for V and 4 bases for J; bases not matched to a gene: 3. The sequenced part of the CDR3 DNA is TGTGCCAGCTCACCACGGGACAGGGGACGCTATGGC. Translation: CASSPRDRGRYG. The full CDR3 protein reads CASSPRDRGRYGYTF.

Remarks on this clone: Read coverage stops 3 residues before the CDR3 terminus; the germline J gene supplies the remainder. The rearrangement uses TRBV6-1 and TRBJ1-2; D is unclear. Germline V gene lookup returns CDR1 MNHNS and CDR2 SASEGT. With 0 bases removed from V and 1 base from J, the gap between germline ends came to 9 bases. The CDR3 totals 15 residues. The DNA read from the CDR3 is TGTGCCAGCAGTGAAGCAGCTAACCATAACTATGGC. It yields the protein CASSEAANHNYG. The complete CDR3 protein is CASSEAANHNYGYTF.